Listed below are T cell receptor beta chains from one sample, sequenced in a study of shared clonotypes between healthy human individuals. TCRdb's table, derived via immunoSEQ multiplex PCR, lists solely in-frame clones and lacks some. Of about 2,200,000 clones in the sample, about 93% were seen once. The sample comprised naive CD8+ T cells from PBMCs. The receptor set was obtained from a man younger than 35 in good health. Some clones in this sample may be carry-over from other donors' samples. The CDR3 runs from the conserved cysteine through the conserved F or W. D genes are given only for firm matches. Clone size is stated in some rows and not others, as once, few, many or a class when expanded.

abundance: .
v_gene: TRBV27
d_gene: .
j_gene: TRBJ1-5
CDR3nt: TGTGCCAGCACCAGTAAAGGGGGTGGCCAGCCCCAGCATTTT
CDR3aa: CASTSKGGGQPQHF

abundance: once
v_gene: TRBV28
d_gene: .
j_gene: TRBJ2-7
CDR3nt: TGTGCCAGCACTGGGTTGCCCTCCTACGAGCAGTACTTC
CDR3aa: CASTGLPSYEQYF

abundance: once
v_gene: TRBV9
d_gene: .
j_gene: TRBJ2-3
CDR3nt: TGTGCCAGCAGCGTAGGTGGCGCCCGCACAGATACGCAGTATTTT
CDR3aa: CASSVGGARTDTQYF

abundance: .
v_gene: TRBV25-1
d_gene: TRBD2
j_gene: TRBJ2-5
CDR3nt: TGTGCCAGCAGTGTATGGCGGGAGGTGCAAGAGACCCAGTACTTC
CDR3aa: CASSVWREVQETQYF

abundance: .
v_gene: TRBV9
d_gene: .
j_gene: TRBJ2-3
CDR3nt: TGTGCCAGCAGCGTAGGAGGGAGTAGTGCAGATACGCAGTATTTT
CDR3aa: CASSVGGSSADTQYF

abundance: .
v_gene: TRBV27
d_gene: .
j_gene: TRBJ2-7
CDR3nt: TGTGCCAGCAGTTCCCTAGCGTCATGGGTTTGGAACGAGCAGTACTTC
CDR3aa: CASSSLASWVWNEQYF

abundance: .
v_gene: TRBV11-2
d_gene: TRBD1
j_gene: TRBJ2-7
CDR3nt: TGTGCCAGCAGCTTAGTTGCGCGGACAGGGCTTTCCTACGAGCAGTACTTC
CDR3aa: CASSLVARTGLSYEQYF

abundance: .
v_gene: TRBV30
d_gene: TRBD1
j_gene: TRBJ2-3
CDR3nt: TGTGCCTGGACGGGCCTCCCCGGGACAGGGGGGCGAAGGTATACGCAGTATTTT
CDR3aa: CAWTGLPGTGGRRYTQYF

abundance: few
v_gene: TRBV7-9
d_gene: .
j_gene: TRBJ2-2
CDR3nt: TGTGCCAGCAGCCCCGCTTCTGGGGAGCTGTTTTTT
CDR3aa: CASSPASGELFF

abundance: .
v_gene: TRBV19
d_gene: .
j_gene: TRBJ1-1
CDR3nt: TGTGCCAGTAGTATGGGTCCGGCGGAAATGAACACTGAAGCTTTCTTT
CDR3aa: CASSMGPAEMNTEAFF

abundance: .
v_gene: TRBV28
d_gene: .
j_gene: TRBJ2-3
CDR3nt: TGTGCCATCCGAGTCGGAGATACGCAGTATTTT
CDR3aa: CAIRVGDTQYF

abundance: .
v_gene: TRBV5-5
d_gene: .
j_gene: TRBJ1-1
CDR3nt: TGTGCCAGCAGCTCTGGGGAGGTCACTGAAGCTTTCTTT
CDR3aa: CASSSGEVTEAFF

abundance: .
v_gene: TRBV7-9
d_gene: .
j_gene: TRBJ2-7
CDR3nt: TGTGCCAGCAGCTTAGTCGGGGCCCCTAAGAAAGACGAGCAGTACTTC
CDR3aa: CASSLVGAPKKDEQYF

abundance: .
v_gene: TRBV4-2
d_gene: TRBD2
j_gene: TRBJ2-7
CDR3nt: TGTGCCAGCAGGGGGAGGACTAGCGGGAACTACGAGCAGTACTTC
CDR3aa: CASRGRTSGNYEQYF

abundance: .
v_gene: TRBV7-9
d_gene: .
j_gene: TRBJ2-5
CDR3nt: TGTGCCAGCAGCTTACGCCAGGGGGAGACCCAGTACTTC
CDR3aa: CASSLRQGETQYF

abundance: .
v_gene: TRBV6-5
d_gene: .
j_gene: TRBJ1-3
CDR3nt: TGTGCCAGCAGTTCCCAGGGTGGGTTTGGAAACACCATATATTTT
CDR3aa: CASSSQGGFGNTIYF

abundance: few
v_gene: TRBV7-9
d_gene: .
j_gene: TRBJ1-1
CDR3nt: TGTGCCAGCAGCTCCCCATGGGGGCGGGAAGCTTTCTTT
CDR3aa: CASSSPWGREAFF

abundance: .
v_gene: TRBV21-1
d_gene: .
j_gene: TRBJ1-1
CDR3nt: TGTGCCAGCAGCAATATCCCCTGCCGGGAGAACACTGAAGCTTTCTTT
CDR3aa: CASSNIPCRENTEAFF

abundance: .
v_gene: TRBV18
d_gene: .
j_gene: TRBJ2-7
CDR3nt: TGTGCCAGCTCACCGAGGGACGGTTTCAAGTTCGAGCAGTACTTC
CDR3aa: CASSPRDGFKFEQYF

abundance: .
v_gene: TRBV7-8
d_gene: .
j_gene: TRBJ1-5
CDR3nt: TGTGCCAGCAGCCTTACGGGGGCCTATAATCAGCCCCAGCATTTT
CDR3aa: CASSLTGAYNQPQHF

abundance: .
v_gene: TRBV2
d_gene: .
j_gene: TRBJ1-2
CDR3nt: TGTGCCATCGACTCAGGGTTGGGGCACTATGGCTACACCTTC
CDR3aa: CAIDSGLGHYGYTF

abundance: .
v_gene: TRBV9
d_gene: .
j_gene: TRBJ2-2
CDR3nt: TGTGCCGGCAGCGCAGAGGACTGGGCGAGCACCGGGGAGCTGTTTTTT
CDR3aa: CAGSAEDWASTGELFF

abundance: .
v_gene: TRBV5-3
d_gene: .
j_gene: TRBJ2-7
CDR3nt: TGTGCCAGAAGCTTGCTGGCCGCTAGGTACTTC
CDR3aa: CARSLLAARYF

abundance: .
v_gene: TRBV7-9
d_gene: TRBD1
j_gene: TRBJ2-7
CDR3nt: TGTGCCAGCAGCTACCCTGGACAGGGGTACCACGAGCAGTACTTC
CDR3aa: CASSYPGQGYHEQYF